This is a list of T cell receptor beta chains from one sample in a study of OX40 agonist ivuxolimab in advanced cancers. TCRdb keeps only in-frame clones here, not all; method: immunoSEQ multiplex PCR. The data contain around 24,000 clones, around 85% of them singletons. This sample comprised CD4+ or CD8+ T cells sorted from blood, obtained in a trial of the OX40 agonist ivuxolimab. The receptors derive from an adult with an advanced solid tumor such as melanoma, head and neck, liver or kidney cancer. CDR3s include the opening cysteine and the closing phenylalanine or tryptophan. D genes are given only for firm matches.

J,V,D,CDR3
TRBJ2-7,TRBV4-2,-,CASSQDSQGVVAYEQYF
TRBJ2-1,TRBV9,-,CASSVGFGSSYNEQFF
TRBJ2-4,TRBV7-2,-,CASSLGQAVAGIQYF
TRBJ2-7,TRBV4-1,TRBD2,CASSRSRGGAYEQYF
TRBJ2-2,TRBV19,-,CASWGGELFF
TRBJ2-3,TRBV4-2,-,CASSQEEGSRTDTQYF
TRBJ2-7,TRBV27,TRBD1,CASSFGTGFGQYF
TRBJ2-1,TRBV11-3,TRBD2,CASSSYSGGTYNEQFF
TRBJ1-1,TRBV11-3,TRBD1,CASSPGQGNPMNTEAFF
TRBJ1-1,TRBV29-1,-,CSVVRQKAFF
TRBJ2-3,TRBV6-5,TRBD2,CASSYGRGTDTQYF
TRBJ1-2,TRBV2,-,CASRVDRPPNYGYTF
TRBJ2-3,TRBV4-1,TRBD1,CASSQDRPGGDTQYF
TRBJ2-7,TRBV19,-,CASSNTGYYEQYF
TRBJ1-2,TRBV5-1,-,CASSLEGWGYTF
TRBJ2-1,TRBV7-9,-,CASSLGLIYDEQFF
TRBJ1-5,TRBV6-4,-,CASSDSDNQPQHF
TRBJ1-1,TRBV4-3,-,CASSQEGSAVYSAEAFF